This entry is about one TCR beta chain. The entry originates in a study of PD-L1 blockade in urothelial cancer. Looking at the study overall: Counts from blood samples showed a median of 141,255 T cells.

This CDR3 comprises 14 residues. Trimming shortened V by 6 bases and J by 6 bases, and 17 bases separated the two germline ends. Germline CDR1 WSHSY, CDR2 SAAADI. Only in-frame clones appear in the TCRdb table, and some are missing; sequencing was by immunoSEQ multiplex PCR. The profile shows around 33,000 clones, roughly nine tenths of them singletons. Time point noted: peripheral blood 6 weeks after treatment start. Metastatic or locally advanced urothelial carcinoma was present in the patients. The chain links TRBV10-2 to TRBJ1-2; the D gene is possibly TRBD1 (6 bases). The input for sequencing was PBMCs, taken around atezolizumab (anti-PD-L1) treatment. The sequence derives from a man older than 75 with urothelial cancer. CDR3: CASRATDRRHGYTF. The CDR3 region has the DNA TGCGCCAGCAGGGCCACTGACAGGCGCCATGGCTACACCTTC.